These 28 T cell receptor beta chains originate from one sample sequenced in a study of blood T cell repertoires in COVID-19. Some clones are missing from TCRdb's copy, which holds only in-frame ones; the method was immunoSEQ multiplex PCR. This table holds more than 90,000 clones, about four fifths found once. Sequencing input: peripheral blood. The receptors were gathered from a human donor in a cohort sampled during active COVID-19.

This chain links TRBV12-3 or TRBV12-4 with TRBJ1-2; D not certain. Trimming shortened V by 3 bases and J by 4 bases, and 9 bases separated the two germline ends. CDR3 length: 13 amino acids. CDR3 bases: TGTGCCAGCAGTTTTGGGTGGAGCTATGGCTACACCTTC. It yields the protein CASSFGWSYGYTF.

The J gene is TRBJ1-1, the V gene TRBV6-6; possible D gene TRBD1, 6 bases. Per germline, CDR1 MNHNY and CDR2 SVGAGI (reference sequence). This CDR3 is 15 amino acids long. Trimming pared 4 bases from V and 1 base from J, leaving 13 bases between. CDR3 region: CASSSGQIKNTEAFF. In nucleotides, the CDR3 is TGTGCCAGCAGTTCAGGACAGATAAAGAACACTGAAGCTTTCTTT.

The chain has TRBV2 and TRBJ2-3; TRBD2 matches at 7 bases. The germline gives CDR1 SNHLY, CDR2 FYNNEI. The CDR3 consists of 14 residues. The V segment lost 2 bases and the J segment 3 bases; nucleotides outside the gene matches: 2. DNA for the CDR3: TGTGCCAGCAGTGAAACGGGAGGAACAGATACGCAGTATTTT. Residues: CASSETGGTDTQYF.

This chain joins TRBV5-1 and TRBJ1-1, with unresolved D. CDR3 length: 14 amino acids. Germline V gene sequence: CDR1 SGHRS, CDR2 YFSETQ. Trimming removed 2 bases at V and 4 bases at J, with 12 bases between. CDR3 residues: CASSFSGGGTEAFF. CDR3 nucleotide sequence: TGCGCCAGCAGCTTCTCAGGAGGAGGCACTGAAGCTTTCTTT. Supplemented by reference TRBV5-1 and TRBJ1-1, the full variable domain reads KAGVTQTPRYLIKTRGQQVTLSCSPISGHRSVSWYQQTPGQGLQFLFEYFSETQRNKGNFPGRFSGRQFSNSRSEMNVSTLELGDSALYLCASSFSGGGTEAFFGQGTRLTVV.

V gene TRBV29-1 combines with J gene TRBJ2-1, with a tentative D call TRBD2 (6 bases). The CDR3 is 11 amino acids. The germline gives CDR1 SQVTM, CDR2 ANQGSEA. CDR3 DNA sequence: TGCAGTGGGGGACTTTACAATGAGCAGTTCTTC. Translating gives CSGGLYNEQFF.

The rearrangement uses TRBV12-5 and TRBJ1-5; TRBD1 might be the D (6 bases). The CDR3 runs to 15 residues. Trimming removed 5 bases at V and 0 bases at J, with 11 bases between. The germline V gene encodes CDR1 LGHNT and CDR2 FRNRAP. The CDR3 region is CASGTDSYSNQPQHF. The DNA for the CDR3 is TGTGCTAGTGGTACGGACAGTTATAGCAATCAGCCCCAGCATTTT.

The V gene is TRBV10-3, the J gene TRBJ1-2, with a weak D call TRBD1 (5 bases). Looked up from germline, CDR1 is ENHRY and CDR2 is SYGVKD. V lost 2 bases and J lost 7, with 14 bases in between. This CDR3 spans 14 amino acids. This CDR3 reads CAISEVGTSTGYTF. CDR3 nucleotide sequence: TGTGCCATCAGTGAGGTGGGGACTTCGACTGGCTACACCTTC.

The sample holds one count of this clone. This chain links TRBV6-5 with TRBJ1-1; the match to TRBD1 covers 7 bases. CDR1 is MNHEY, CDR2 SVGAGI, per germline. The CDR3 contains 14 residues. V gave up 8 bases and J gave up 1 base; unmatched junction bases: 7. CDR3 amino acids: CASGGQSKNTEAFF. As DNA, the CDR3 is TGTGCCAGCGGGGGACAGAGTAAGAACACTGAAGCTTTCTTT.

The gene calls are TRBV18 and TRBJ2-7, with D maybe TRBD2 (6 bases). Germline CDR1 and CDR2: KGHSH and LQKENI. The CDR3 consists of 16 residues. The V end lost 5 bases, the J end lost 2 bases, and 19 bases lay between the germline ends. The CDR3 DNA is TGTGCCAGCTCAACTCGGTCAGGTGCGGGGACCTACGAGCAGTACTTC. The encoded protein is CASSTRSGAGTYEQYF.

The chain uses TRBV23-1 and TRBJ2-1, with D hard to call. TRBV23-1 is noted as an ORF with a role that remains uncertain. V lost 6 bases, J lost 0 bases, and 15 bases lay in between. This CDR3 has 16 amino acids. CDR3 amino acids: CASSRFPWSSYNEQFF. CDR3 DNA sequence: TGCGCCAGCAGCCGTTTCCCCTGGAGCTCCTACAATGAGCAGTTCTTC.

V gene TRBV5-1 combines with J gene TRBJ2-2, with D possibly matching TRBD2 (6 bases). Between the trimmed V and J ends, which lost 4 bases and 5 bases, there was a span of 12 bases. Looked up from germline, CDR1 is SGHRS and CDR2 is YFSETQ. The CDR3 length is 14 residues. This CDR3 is CASSRRDSTGELFF. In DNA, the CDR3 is TGCGCCAGCAGCCGTCGGGACTCTACCGGGGAGCTGTTTTTT.

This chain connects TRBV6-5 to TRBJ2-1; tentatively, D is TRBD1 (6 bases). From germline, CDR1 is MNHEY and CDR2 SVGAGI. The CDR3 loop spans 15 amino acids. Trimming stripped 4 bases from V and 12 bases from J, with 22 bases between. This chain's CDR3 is CASSLVNTGVGGQFF. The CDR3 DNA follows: TGTGCCAGCAGTTTGGTAAACACAGGAGTAGGGGGGCAGTTCTTC.

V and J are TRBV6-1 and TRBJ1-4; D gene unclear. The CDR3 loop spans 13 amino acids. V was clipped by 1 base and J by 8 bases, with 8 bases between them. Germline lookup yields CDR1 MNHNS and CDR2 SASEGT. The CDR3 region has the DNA TGTGCCAGCAGTGAAGGTCCAGAAGAAAAACTGTTTTTT. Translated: CASSEGPEEKLFF.

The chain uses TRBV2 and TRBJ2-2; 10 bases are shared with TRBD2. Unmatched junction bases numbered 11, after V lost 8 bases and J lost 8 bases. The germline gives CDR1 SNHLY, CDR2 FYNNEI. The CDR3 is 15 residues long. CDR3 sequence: CASRGRLAGAGELFF. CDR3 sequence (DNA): TGTGCCAGCCGGGGCCGCCTAGCGGGAGCTGGGGAGCTGTTTTTT.

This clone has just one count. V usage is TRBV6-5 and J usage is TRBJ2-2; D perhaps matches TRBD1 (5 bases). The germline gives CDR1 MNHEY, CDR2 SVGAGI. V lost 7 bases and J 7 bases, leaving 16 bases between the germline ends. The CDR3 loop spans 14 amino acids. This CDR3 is CASTAPQTGGELFF. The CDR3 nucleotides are TGTGCCAGCACGGCCCCCCAAACAGGCGGGGAGCTGTTTTTT.

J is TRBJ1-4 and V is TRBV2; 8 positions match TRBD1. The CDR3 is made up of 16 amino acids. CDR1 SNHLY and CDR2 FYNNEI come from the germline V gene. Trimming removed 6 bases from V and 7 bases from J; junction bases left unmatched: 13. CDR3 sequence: CASSGMAGGVSEKLFF. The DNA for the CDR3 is TGTGCCAGCAGCGGGATGGCAGGGGGCGTCAGTGAAAAACTGTTTTTT.

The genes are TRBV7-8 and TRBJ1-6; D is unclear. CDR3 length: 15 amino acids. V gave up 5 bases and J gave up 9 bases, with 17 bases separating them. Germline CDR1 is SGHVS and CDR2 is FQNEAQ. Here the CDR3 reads CASSTNQGPGSPLHF. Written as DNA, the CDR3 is TGTGCCAGCAGCACTAACCAAGGCCCGGGTTCACCCCTCCACTTT.

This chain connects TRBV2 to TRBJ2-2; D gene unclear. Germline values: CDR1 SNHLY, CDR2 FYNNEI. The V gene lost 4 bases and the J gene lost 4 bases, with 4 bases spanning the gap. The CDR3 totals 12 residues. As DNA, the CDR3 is TGTGCCAGCAGTGTCTTCACCGGGGAGCTGTTTTTT. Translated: CASSVFTGELFF.

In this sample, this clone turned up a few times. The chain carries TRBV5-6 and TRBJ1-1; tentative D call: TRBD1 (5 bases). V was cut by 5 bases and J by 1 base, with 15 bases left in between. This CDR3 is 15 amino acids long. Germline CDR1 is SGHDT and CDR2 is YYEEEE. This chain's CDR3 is CASRPQDGANTEAFF. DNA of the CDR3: TGTGCCAGCAGACCTCAGGATGGGGCGAACACTGAAGCTTTCTTT. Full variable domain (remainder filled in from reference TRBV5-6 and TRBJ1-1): DAGVTQSPTHLIKTRGQQVTLRCSPKSGHDTVSWYQQALGQGPQFIFQYYEEEERQRGNFPDRFSGHQFPNYSSELNVNALLLGDSALYLCASRPQDGANTEAFFGQGTRLTVV.

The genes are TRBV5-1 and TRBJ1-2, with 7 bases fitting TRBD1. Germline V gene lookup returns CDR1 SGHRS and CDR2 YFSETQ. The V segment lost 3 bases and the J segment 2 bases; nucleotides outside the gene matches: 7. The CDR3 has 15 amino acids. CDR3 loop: CASSSGATGNYGYTF. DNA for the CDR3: TGCGCCAGCAGCTCCGGGGCGACAGGGAACTATGGCTACACCTTC.

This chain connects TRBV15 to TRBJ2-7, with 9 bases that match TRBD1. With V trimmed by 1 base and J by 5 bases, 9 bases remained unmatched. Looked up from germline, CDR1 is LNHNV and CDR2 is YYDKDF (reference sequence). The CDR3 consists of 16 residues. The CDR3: CATSRAVNRGQNEQYF. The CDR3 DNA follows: TGTGCCACCAGCAGAGCAGTAAACAGGGGGCAGAACGAGCAGTACTTC.

The CDR3 protein is CASGSLINYGYTF. CDR3 coding DNA: TGTGCCAGCGGGAGCCTCATCAACTATGGCTACACCTTC. The chain is built from TRBV28 and TRBJ1-2; no definite D call. Germline V gene data show CDR1 as MDHEN and CDR2 as SYDVKM. The CDR3 spans 13 residues. V was shortened by 8 bases and J by 2 bases, with 12 bases between the two germline ends.

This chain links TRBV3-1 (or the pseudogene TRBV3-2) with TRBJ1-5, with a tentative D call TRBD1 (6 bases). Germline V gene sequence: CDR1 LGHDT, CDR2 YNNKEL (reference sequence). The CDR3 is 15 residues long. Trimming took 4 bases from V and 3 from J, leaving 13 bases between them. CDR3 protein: CASSPRQDPNQPQHF. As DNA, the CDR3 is TGTGCCAGCAGCCCCCGACAGGACCCCAATCAGCCCCAGCATTTT.

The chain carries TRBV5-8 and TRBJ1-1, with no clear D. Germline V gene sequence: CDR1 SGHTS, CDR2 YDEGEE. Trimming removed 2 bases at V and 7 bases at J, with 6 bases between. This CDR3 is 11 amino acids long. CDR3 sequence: CASSLHLEAFF. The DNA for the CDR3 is TGTGCCAGCAGCTTACACCTTGAAGCTTTCTTT.

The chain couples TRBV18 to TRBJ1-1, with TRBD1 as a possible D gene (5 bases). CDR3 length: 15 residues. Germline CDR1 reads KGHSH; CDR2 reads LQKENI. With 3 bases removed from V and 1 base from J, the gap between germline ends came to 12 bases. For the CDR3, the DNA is TGTGCCAGCTCACCCCCGGGACTTCCGAACACTGAAGCTTTCTTT. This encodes CASSPPGLPNTEAFF. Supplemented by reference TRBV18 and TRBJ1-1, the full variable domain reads NAGVMQNPRHLVRRRGQEARLRCSPMKGHSHVYWYRQLPEEGLKFMVYLQKENIIDESGMPKERFSAEFPKEGPSILRIQQVVRGDSAAYFCASSPPGLPNTEAFFGQGTRLTVV.

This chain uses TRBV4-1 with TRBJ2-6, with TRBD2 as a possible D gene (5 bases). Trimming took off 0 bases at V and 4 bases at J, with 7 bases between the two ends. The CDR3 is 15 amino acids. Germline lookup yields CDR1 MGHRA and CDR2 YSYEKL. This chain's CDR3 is CASSQDTGGANVLTF. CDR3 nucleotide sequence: TGCGCCAGCAGCCAAGATACGGGGGGGGCCAACGTCCTGACTTTC.

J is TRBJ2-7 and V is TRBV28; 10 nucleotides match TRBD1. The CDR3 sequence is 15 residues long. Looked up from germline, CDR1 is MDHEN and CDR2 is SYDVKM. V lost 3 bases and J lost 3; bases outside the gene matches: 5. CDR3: CASSLGQGFNYEQYF. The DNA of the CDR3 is TGTGCCAGCAGTTTGGGACAGGGGTTTAACTACGAGCAGTACTTC.

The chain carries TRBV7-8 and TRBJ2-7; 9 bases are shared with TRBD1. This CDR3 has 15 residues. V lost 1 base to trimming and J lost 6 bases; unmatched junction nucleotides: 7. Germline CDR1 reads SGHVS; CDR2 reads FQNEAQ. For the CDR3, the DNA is TGTGCCAGCAGCTTAGGTGGACAGGGGTTCGGCGAGCAGTACTTC. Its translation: CASSLGGQGFGEQYF.